This T cell receptor (beta chain) was captured in a study of blood T cell repertoires in COVID-19. Germline V gene sequence: CDR1 LNHDA, CDR2 SQIVND (reference sequence). The V end lost 1 base, the J end lost 7 bases, and 11 bases lay between the germline ends. This CDR3 has 14 residues. Method: immunoSEQ multiplex PCR; TCRdb's copy keeps in-frame clones and lacks some. The sample contains about 210,000 clones, 84% of which appear only once. Comment on this clone: The same CDR3 is also encoded by other DNA sequences in this sample.

Sequenced input: peripheral blood. The receptor was derived from a woman in her forties or fifties with active or convalescent COVID-19. The V and J genes are TRBV19 and TRBJ1-5, with D tentatively TRBD1 (5 bases). Here the CDR3 reads CASSIGQGAQPQHF. The CDR3 bases are TGTGCCAGTAGTATAGGGCAGGGCGCGCAGCCCCAGCATTTT.